The 12 T cell receptor beta chains given below trace back to one sample, sequenced in a study of beta chain features in type 1 diabetes. The antigens these receptors bind are not known. Regarding the study as a whole: Shortening of TCRB CDR3s, moderate but significant, appeared in all four CD4+ subsets of Type 1 diabetes patients.

The authors reverse transcribed all of the isolated RNA, so sequencing captured expressed TCRB transcripts. Repertoires were generated with immunoSEQ multiplex PCR, while TCRdb's copy carries only in-frame clones and drops some. The data hold about 740,000 clones, with roughly 13% observed a single time. The sequencing sample was made of naive CD4+ T cells from blood. These receptors all stem from a man aged 18 to 30 with type 1 diabetes.

This clone was counted a few times. V usage is TRBV20-1 and J usage is TRBJ2-2; D is ambiguous. CDR1 and CDR2 (germline): DFQATT, SNEGSKA (reference sequence). The CDR3 is 10 residues long. Trimming took 7 bases from V and 7 from J, leaving 7 bases between them. The CDR3 loop is CSVGHGELFF. The CDR3 DNA follows: TGCAGTGTAGGGCACGGGGAGCTGTTTTTT.

This clone was observed a few times. V is TRBV19 and J is TRBJ1-2; D is uncertain. The ends were cut back, 5 bases at V and 4 bases at J, with 17 bases in the middle. The CDR3 is made up of 15 amino acids. Germline CDR1 LNHDA, CDR2 SQIVND (reference sequence). This CDR3 is CASSPQPQTSYGYTF. DNA for the CDR3: TGTGCCAGTAGTCCCCAGCCACAGACAAGCTATGGCTACACCTTC.

This clone was counted between two and nine times. The chain joins TRBV29-1 to TRBJ1-1; 8 nucleotides match TRBD1. This CDR3 region has 12 residues. Looked up from germline, CDR1 is SQVTM and CDR2 is ANQGSEA. With V trimmed by 4 bases and J by 7 bases, 5 bases remained unmatched. As DNA, the CDR3 is TGCAGCGTTGCCGGGACAGGCCTTGAAGCTTTCTTT. Translation: CSVAGTGLEAFF.

The CDR3 sequence is CASSPSGGADTQYF. CDR3 in DNA: TGTGCCAGCAGTCCGTCAGGGGGCGCAGATACGCAGTATTTT. This rearrangement joins TRBV2 to TRBJ2-3, with TRBD1 identical over 8 bases. J gave up 4 bases and V 5 bases, and 5 bases lay outside the gene matches. Per the germline V gene, CDR1 is SNHLY and CDR2 is FYNNEI. This CDR3 contains 14 residues.

This clone was seen only a few times. The chain links TRBV28 to TRBJ2-7; TRBD1 matches at 9 bases. CDR1 and CDR2 from the germline V gene are MDHEN and SYDVKM. V shed 4 bases and J 2 bases; nucleotides not matched to a gene: 6. The CDR3 covers 15 residues. CDR3 amino acids: CASSSSGTGTYEQYF. Written as DNA, the CDR3 is TGTGCCAGCAGTTCTTCCGGGACAGGGACCTACGAGCAGTACTTC.

The sample holds a few counts of this clone. The gene calls are TRBV5-1 and TRBJ1-1; TRBD1 matches 11 bases. CDR1 is SGHRS, CDR2 YFSETQ, per germline. The V segment lost 4 bases and the J segment 5 bases; nucleotides outside the gene matches: 7. The CDR3 is made up of 15 amino acids. CDR3 DNA sequence: TGCGCCAGCAGCCTCCGGACAGGGGGCAGAACTGAAGCTTTCTTT. Residues: CASSLRTGGRTEAFF.

This clone occurred a few times. V is TRBV2 and J is TRBJ2-5; possibly TRBD1 for D (5 bases). This CDR3 comprises 13 residues. Germline V gene sequence: CDR1 SNHLY, CDR2 FYNNEI. V shed 4 bases and J shed 0 bases, with 6 bases lying between them. The CDR3, as DNA: TGTGCCAGCAGTGCAGGGTACCAAGAGACCCAGTACTTC. Its translation: CASSAGYQETQYF.

This clone was picked up a small number of times. V is TRBV28 and J is TRBJ2-5; D is unresolved. Trimming removed 5 bases from V and 4 bases from J, with 8 bases in between. Germline CDR1 MDHEN, CDR2 SYDVKM. The CDR3 is 12 amino acids. The CDR3 nucleotides read TGTGCCAGCAGTCTCCTAACAGAGACCCAGTACTTC. The encoded protein is CASSLLTETQYF.

The rearrangement links TRBV30 to TRBJ1-5; 7 bases fit TRBD1. V was pared by 3 bases and J by 16 bases, with 12 bases of the junction left unmatched. The CDR3 sequence is 12 residues long. Germline-derived CDR1 and CDR2 are GTSNPN and SVGIG (reference sequence). The CDR3 here is CAWSALRGSQHF. CDR3 sequence (DNA): TGTGCCTGGAGCGCGCTCAGGGGGAGCCAACATTTT. The complete variable domain, with remaining parts taken from reference TRBV30 and TRBJ1-5, reads SQTIHQWPATLVQPVGSPLSLECTVEGTSNPNLYWYRQAAGRGLQLLFYSVGIGQISSEVPQNLSASRPQDRQFILSSKKLLLSDSGFYLCAWSALRGSQHFGDGTRLSIL.

This clone was observed a few times. The chain combines TRBV30 with TRBJ1-4, with a tentative D call TRBD1 (5 bases). V was trimmed by 0 bases and J by 4 bases, leaving 15 bases between them. In germline, CDR1 is GTSNPN, CDR2 SVGIG (reference sequence). CDR3 length: 16 residues. The CDR3: CAWSVRQSRINEKLFF. Written as DNA, the CDR3 is TGTGCCTGGAGTGTACGACAGTCGCGGATTAATGAAAAACTGTTTTTT.

In this sample, this clone turned up a few times. J is TRBJ2-3 and V is TRBV29-1; TRBD1 agrees at 9 bases. Germline values: CDR1 SQVTM, CDR2 ANQGSEA. With V trimmed by 6 bases and J by 0 bases, 1 base remained unmatched. The CDR3 extends over 13 amino acids. The CDR3 here is CSVDRGSTDTQYF. DNA of the CDR3: TGCAGCGTCGACAGGGGGAGCACAGATACGCAGTATTTT.

The chain employs TRBV10-1 and TRBJ1-1, with D possibly TRBD1 on 5 matching bases. The CDR3 has 13 amino acids. Between the trimmed V and J ends, which lost 5 bases and 2 bases, there was a span of 9 bases. CDR1 and CDR2 (germline): WNHNN, SYGVQD (reference sequence). DNA of the CDR3: TGCGCCAGCAGTAGACAGCTCAACACTGAAGCTTTCTTT. This sequence encodes CASSRQLNTEAFF.